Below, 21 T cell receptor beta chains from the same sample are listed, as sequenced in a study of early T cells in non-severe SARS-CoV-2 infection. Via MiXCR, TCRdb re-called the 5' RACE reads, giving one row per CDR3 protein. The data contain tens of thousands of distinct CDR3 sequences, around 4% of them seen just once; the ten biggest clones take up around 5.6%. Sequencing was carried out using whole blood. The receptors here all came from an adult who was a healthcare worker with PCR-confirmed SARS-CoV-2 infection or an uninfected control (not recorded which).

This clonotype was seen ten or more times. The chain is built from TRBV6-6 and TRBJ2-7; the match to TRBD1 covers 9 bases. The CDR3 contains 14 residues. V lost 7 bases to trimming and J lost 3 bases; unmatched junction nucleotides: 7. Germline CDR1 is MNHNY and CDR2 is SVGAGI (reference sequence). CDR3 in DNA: TGTGCCAGCACCCTCAGGGACAGGGACTACGAGCAGTACTTC. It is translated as CASTLRDRDYEQYF.

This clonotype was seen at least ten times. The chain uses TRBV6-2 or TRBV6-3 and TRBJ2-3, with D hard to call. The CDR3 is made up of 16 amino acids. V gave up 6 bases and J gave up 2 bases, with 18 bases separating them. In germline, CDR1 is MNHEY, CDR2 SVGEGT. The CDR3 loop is CASSKRVSPNTDTQYF. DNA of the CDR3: TGTGCCAGCAGCAAGAGAGTCAGCCCCAACACAGATACGCAGTATTTT.

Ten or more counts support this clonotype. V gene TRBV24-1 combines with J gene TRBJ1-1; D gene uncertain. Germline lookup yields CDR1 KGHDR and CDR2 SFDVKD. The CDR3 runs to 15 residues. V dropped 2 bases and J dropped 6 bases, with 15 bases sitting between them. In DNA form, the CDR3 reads TGTGCCACCAGTGATTCGAGGACCGGGGTTGCTGAAGCTTTCTTT. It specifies CATSDSRTGVAEAFF.

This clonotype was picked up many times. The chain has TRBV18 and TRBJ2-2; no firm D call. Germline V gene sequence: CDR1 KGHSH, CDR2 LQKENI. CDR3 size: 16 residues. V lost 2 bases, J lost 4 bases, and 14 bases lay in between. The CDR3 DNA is TGTGCCAGCTCACCAGGGCCCACCCCGAGCACCGGGGAGCTGTTTTTT. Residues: CASSPGPTPSTGELFF.

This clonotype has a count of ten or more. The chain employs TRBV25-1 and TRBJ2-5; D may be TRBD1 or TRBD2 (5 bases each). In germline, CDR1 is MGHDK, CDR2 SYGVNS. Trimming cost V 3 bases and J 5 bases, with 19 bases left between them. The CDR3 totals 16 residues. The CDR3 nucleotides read TGTGCCAGCAGTGAGCGTACCGGGACCCTCGGGGAGACCCAGTACTTC. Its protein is CASSERTGTLGETQYF. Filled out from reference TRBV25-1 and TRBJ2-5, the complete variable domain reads EADIYQTPRYLVIGTGKKITLECSQTMGHDKMYWYQQDPGMELHLIHYSYGVNSTEKGDLSSESTVSRIRTEHFPLTLESARPSHTSQYLCASSERTGTLGETQYFGPGTRLLVL.

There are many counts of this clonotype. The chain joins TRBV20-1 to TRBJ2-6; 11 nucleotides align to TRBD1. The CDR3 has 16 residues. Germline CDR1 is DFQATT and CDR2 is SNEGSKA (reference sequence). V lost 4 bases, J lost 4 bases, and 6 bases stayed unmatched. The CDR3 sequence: CSATDRGRRGANVLTF. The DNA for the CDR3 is TGCAGTGCTACGGACAGGGGGCGCCGGGGGGCCAACGTCCTGACTTTC.

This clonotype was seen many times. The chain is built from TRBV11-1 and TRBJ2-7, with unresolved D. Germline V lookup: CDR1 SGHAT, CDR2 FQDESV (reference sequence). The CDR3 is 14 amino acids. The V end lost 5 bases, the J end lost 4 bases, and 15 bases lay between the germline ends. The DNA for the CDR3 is TGTGCCAGCAGCCGCCGGCGGCCCCCTTACGAGCAGTACTTC. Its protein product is CASSRRRPPYEQYF.

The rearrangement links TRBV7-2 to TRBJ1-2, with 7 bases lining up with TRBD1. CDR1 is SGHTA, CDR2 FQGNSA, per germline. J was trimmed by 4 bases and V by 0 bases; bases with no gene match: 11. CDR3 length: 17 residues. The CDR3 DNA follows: TGTGCCAGCAGCTTAGCGGGAACCGGGACAGAAGGCTATGGCTACACCTTC. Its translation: CASSLAGTGTEGYGYTF. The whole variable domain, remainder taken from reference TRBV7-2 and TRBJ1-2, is GAGVSQSPSNKVTEKGKDVELRCDPISGHTALYWYRQSLGQGLEFLIYFQGNSAPDKSGLPSDRFSAERTGGSVSTLTIQRTQQEDSAVYLCASSLAGTGTEGYGYTFGSGTRLTVV.

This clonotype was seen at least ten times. The CDR3 reads CASSVPSYNSPLHF. DNA for the CDR3: TGTGCCAGCAGCGTCCCCTCCTATAATTCACCCCTCCACTTT. J is TRBJ1-6 and V is TRBV4-2; D unclear. Germline-derived CDR1 and CDR2 are LGHNA and YNFKEQ. V lost 5 bases, J lost 0 bases, and 5 bases lay in between. This CDR3 is 14 amino acids long.

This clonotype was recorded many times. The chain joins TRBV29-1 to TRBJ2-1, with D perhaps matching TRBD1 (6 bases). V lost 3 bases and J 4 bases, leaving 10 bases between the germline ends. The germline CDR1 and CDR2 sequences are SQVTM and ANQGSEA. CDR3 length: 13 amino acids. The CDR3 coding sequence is TGCAGCGTTGATTCCGACAGGTACAATGAGCAGTTCTTC. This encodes CSVDSDRYNEQFF.

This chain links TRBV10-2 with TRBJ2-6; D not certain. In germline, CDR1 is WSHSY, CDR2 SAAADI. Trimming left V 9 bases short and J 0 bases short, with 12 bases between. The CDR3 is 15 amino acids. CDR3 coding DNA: TGCGCCAGTAGGCCTGACCGCTCTGGGGCCAACGTCCTGACTTTC. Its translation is CASRPDRSGANVLTF.

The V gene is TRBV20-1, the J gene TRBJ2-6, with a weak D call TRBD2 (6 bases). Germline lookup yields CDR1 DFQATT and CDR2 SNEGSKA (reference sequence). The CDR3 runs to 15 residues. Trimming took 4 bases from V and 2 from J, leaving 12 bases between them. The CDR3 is CSANTGLTGANVLTF. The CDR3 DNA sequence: TGCAGTGCTAACACGGGACTGACTGGGGCCAACGTCCTGACTTTC.

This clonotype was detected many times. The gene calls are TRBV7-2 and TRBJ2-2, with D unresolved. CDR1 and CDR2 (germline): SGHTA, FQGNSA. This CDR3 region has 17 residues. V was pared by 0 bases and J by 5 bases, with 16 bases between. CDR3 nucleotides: TGTGCCAGCAGCTTAGCTCTATTGTCTGCCGGAACCGGGGAGCTGTTTTTT. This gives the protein CASSLALLSAGTGELFF. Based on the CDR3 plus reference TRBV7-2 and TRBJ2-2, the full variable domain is GAGVSQSPSNKVTEKGKDVELRCDPISGHTALYWYRQSLGQGLEFLIYFQGNSAPDKSGLPSDRFSAERTGGSVSTLTIQRTQQEDSAVYLCASSLALLSAGTGELFFGEGSRLTVL.

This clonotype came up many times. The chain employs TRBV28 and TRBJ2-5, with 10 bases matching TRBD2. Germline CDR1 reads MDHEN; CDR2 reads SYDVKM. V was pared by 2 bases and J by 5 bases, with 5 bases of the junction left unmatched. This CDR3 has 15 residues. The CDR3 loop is CASSLPAGGLETQYF. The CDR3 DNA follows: TGTGCCAGCAGTTTACCAGCGGGGGGGCTGGAGACCCAGTACTTC.

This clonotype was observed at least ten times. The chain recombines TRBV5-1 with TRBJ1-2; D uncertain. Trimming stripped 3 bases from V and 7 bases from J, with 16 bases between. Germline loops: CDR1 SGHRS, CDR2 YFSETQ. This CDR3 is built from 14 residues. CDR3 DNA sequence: TGCGCCAGCAGCTCCCGCGGGGTCGGTGGTGGCTACACCTTC. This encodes CASSSRGVGGGYTF.

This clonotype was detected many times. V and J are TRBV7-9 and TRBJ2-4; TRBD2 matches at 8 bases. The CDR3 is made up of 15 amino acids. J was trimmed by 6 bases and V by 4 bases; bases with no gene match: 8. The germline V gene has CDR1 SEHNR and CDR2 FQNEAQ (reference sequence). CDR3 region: CASSSGDLAGNIQYF. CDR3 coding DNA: TGTGCCAGCAGCTCCGGCGACCTAGCGGGAAACATTCAGTACTTC.

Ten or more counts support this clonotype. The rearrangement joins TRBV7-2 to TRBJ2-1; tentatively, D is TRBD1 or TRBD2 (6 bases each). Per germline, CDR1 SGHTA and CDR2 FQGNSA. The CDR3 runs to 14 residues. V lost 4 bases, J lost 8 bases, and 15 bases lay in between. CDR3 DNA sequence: TGTGCCAGCAGCTGGATGGAGGGGGTCGATGAGCAGTTCTTC. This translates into CASSWMEGVDEQFF. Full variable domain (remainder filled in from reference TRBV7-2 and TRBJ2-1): GAGVSQSPSNKVTEKGKDVELRCDPISGHTALYWYRQSLGQGLEFLIYFQGNSAPDKSGLPSDRFSAERTGGSVSTLTIQRTQQEDSAVYLCASSWMEGVDEQFFGPGTRLTVL.

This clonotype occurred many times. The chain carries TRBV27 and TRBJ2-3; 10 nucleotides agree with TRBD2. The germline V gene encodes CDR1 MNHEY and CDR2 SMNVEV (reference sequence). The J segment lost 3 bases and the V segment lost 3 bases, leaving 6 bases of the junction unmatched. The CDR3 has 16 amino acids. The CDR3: CASSFALAGVTDTQYF. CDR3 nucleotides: TGTGCCAGCAGTTTCGCCCTAGCGGGGGTAACAGATACGCAGTATTTT.

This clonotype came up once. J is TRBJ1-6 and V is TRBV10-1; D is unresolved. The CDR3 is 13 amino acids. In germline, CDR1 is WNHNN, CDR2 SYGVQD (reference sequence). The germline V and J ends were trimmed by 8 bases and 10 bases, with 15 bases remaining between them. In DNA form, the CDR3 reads TGCGCCAGCGGTCCCCGACCCAACTCACCCCTCCACTTT. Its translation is CASGPRPNSPLHF.

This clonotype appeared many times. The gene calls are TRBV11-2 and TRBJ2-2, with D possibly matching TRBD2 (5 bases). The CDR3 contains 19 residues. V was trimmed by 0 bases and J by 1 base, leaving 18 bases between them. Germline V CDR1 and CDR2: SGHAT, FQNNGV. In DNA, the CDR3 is TGTGCCAGCAGCTTAGATCTGAGGTTTTGGACTGGGAACACCGGGGAGCTGTTTTTT. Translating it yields CASSLDLRFWTGNTGELFF.

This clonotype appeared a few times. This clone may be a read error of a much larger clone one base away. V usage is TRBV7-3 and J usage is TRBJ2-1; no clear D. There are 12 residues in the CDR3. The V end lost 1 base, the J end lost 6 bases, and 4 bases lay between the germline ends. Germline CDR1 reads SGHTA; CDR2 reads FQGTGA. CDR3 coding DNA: TGTGCCAGCAGCTTAAATCGCAATGAGCAGTTCTTC. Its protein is CASSLNRNEQFF.